This is a list of T cell receptor beta chains from one sample in a study of cytomegalovirus exposure and HLA in healthy donors. Sequencing was performed with immunoSEQ multiplex PCR; in TCRdb, only in-frame clones are kept and a portion is missing. The sample has under 70,000 clones, approximately 67% seen once. Sample: PBMCs. All receptors derive from a woman in her thirties in good health and CMV-seronegative. The CDR3 runs from the conserved cysteine through the conserved F or W. Fields, in order: V gene, J gene, clone size, D gene, CDR3 protein, CDR3 DNA. The D gene is left open where the match is weak. Clone size is stated in some rows and not others, as once, few, many or a class when expanded.

TRBV6-1	TRBJ1-6	few	-	CASSEFGRGADSPLHF	TGTGCCAGCAGTGAATTTGGGAGGGGGGCGGATTCACCCCTCCACTTT
TRBV28	TRBJ1-3	once	-	CASMEQAKGNTIYF	TGTGCCAGCATGGAACAGGCGAAAGGAAACACCATATATTTT
TRBV4-3	TRBJ2-1	-	TRBD2	CASSLRIREGNEQFF	TGCGCCAGCAGCCTGCGGATCAGGGAGGGCAATGAGCAGTTCTTC
TRBV2	TRBJ2-1	-	TRBD1	CASSVGDRAQFF	TGTGCCAGCAGTGTAGGGGACAGGGCTCAGTTCTTC
TRBV14	TRBJ1-1	-	-	CASSQVRGLNTEAFF	TGTGCCAGCAGCCAAGTGCGGGGCTTGAACACTGAAGCTTTCTTT
TRBV27	TRBJ2-5	-	TRBD2	CASSLSPPLLAGGRETQYF	TGTGCCAGCAGTTTATCGCCCCCTCTGTTAGCGGGGGGGCGAGAGACCCAGTACTTC
TRBV4-3	TRBJ2-5	-	TRBD2	CASSQEPSGGAAKTQYF	TGCGCCAGCAGCCAGGAACCTAGCGGGGGGGCCGCAAAGACCCAGTACTTC
TRBV27	TRBJ1-1	medium-sized	TRBD1	CASSSSTGLNTEAFF	TGTGCCAGCAGTTCCTCGACAGGGTTGAACACTGAAGCTTTCTTT
TRBV12-5	TRBJ1-6	-	-	CASEGVGSPLHF	TGTGCTAGTGAAGGGGTCGGCTCACCCCTCCACTTT
TRBV6-5	TRBJ2-7	-	-	CASSFDGISYEQYF	TGTGCCAGCAGTTTCGACGGGATCTCCTACGAGCAGTACTTC
TRBV4-2	TRBJ2-7	few	-	CASSQDRGRSYEQYF	TGTGCCAGCAGCCAAGACCGGGGGAGATCCTACGAGCAGTACTTC
TRBV9	TRBJ2-2	few	-	CASSVAHSTNTGELFF	TGTGCCAGCAGCGTAGCTCACAGCACGAACACCGGGGAGCTGTTTTTT
TRBV7-9	TRBJ1-6	-	-	CASSPRADNSPLHF	TGTGCCAGCAGCCCGCGGGCAGATAATTCACCCCTCCACTTT
TRBV2	TRBJ2-1	-	TRBD2	CASSEALLAGIFF	TGTGCCAGCAGTGAAGCGCTGTTAGCGGGGATCTTCTTC
TRBV7-3	TRBJ2-3	-	TRBD2	CASSLGLAGDTQYF	TGTGCCAGCAGCCTCGGACTAGCTGGAGATACGCAGTATTTT
TRBV7-9	TRBJ1-2	-	-	CSSSLARAEGYTF	TGTTCCAGCAGCTTAGCGAGGGCGGAGGGCTACACCTTC
TRBV28	TRBJ2-7	-	-	CATTSYYEQYF	TGTGCCACCACTAGCTACTACGAGCAGTACTTC
TRBV2	TRBJ1-5	once	-	CASSATTTGSQLQHF	TGTGCCAGCAGTGCGACTACCACGGGTAGTCAGCTCCAGCATTTT
TRBV5-1	TRBJ1-1	-	TRBD1	CASSFAGQGGEAFF	TGCGCCAGCAGCTTTGCGGGACAGGGCGGTGAAGCTTTCTTT
TRBV19	TRBJ2-4	-	TRBD1	CASSPTGAVKNIQYF	TGTGCCAGTAGTCCAACAGGGGCGGTCAAAAACATTCAGTACTTC
TRBV6-1	TRBJ2-7	-	TRBD1	CASSHRTGGSYEQYF	TGTGCCAGCAGTCACCGGACAGGGGGCTCCTACGAGCAGTACTTC
TRBV28	TRBJ1-2	-	TRBD1	CASRPEGRGPNSGDGYTF	TGTGCCAGCAGACCAGAGGGCAGGGGGCCGAACTCCGGGGATGGCTACACCTTC
TRBV19	TRBJ2-5	medium-sized	TRBD2	CASSQTSGGPETQYF	TGTGCCAGTAGTCAGACTAGCGGGGGCCCAGAGACCCAGTACTTC
TRBV7-9	TRBJ1-4	few	-	CASSLLGEGGEKLFF	TGTGCCAGCAGCTTACTGGGGGAAGGGGGTGAAAAACTGTTTTTT
TRBV5-1	TRBJ1-2	-	-	CASSLYGGYGYTF	TGCGCCAGCAGCTTGTATGGGGGGTATGGCTACACCTTC
TRBV19	TRBJ2-1	-	-	CASSSNRLTSYNEQFF	TGTGCCAGTAGTTCCAACAGGCTCACCTCCTACAATGAGCAGTTCTTC
TRBV5-1	TRBJ2-5	few	-	CASSWTAILQETQYF	TGCGCCAGCAGCTGGACAGCAATATTACAAGAGACCCAGTACTTC